The T cell receptor (beta chain) under discussion was sequenced for a study of vaccination effects on CD4 cells after COVID-19. About the research overall: A few convalescent patients were sampled both early and late post-vaccination.

Antigen-specific CD4+ T cells expanded by the ViraFEST assay with viral peptide pools were then sequenced. Subsequent to 10 days of culture, CD4+ T cells were isolated. Confirmation by PCR established that the person had SARS-CoV-2 infection between March and December 2020. Vaccination of participants consisted of two doses of either the BNT162b2 or mRNA-1273 vaccine. They grew over 1.5 million PBMC in each well, adding 9.5 to 10 IU/ml IL-2 and roughly 9.3 ug/ml peptides. The method was immunoSEQ multiplex PCR; TCRdb's version includes in-frame clones alone and lacks a portion of them. The sample shows 15,000 to 20,000 clones, 76% of them seen only once. V gave up 3 bases and J gave up 2 bases, with 15 bases separating them. The CDR3 totals 16 residues. Germline V gene data show CDR1 as KGHSH and CDR2 as LQKENI. Only one count was recorded for this clone. The target antigen is unknown.

The chain uses TRBV18 and TRBJ2-3; D is undetermined. The TCR originated in a human donor who had a prior SARS-CoV-2 infection. Sequenced material: CD4+ T cells from PBMCs cultured with SARS-CoV-2 spike peptides, taken after COVID-19 vaccination. CDR3 sequence: CASSPTALTPTDTQYF. The CDR3 DNA reads as TGTGCCAGCTCACCTACCGCACTGACTCCCACAGATACGCAGTATTTT.